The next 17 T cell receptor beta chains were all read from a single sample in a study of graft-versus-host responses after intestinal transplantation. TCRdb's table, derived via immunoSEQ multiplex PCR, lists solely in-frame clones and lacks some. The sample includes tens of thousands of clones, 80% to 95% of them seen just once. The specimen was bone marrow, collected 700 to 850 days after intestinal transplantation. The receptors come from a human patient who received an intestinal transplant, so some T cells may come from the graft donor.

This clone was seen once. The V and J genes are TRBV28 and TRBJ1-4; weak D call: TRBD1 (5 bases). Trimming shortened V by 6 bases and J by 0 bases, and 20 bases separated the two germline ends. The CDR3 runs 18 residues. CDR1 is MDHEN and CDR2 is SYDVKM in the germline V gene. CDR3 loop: CASSPRKGRSATNEKLFF. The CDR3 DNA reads TGTGCCAGCAGCCCACGCAAGGGACGGAGCGCAACTAATGAAAAACTGTTTTTT.

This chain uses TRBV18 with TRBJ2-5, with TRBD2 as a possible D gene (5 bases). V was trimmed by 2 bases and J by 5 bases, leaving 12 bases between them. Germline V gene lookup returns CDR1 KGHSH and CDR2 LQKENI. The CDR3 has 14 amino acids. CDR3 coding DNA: TGTGCCAGCTCACCAATCGCTAGCTCGGAGACCCAGTACTTC. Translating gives CASSPIASSETQYF.

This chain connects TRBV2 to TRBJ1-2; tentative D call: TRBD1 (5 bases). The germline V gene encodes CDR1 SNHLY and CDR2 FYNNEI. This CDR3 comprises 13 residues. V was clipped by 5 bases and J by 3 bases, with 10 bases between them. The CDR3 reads CASSPSGDYGYTF. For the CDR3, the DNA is TGTGCCAGCAGTCCTTCGGGGGACTATGGCTACACCTTC.

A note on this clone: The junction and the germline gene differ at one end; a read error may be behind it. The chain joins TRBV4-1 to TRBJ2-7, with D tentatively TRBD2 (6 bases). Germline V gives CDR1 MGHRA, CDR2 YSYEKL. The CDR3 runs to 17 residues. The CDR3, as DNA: TGCGCCAGCAGCCAAGATATGGGCGGGACCCCCTCCGACGAGCAGTACTTC. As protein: CASSQDMGGTPSDEQYF.

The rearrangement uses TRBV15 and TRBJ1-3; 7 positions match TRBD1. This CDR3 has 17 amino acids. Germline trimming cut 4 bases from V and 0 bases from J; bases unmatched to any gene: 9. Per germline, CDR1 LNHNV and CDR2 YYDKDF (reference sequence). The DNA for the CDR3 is TGTGCCACCAGCAATTTAGGGGGCCCCTACTCTGGAAACACCATATATTTT. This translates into CATSNLGGPYSGNTIYF.

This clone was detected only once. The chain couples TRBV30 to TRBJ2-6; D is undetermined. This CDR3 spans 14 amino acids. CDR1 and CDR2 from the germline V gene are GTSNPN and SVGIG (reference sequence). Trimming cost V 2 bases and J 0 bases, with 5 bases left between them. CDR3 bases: TGTGCCTGGAGTTTATTCTCTGGGGCCAACGTCCTGACTTTC. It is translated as CAWSLFSGANVLTF.

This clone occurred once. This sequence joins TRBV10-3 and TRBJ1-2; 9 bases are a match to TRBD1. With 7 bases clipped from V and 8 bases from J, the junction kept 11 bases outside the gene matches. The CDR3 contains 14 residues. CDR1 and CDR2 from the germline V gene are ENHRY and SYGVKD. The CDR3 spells CAITEGTGIIGYTF. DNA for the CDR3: TGTGCCATCACCGAAGGGACAGGGATAATCGGCTACACCTTC.

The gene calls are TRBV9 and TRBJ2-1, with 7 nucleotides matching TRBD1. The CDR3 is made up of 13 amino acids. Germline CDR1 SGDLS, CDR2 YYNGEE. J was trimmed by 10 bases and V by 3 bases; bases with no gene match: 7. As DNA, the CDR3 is TGTGCCAGCAGCGCCAATACAGGGGACGAGCAGTTCTTC. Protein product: CASSANTGDEQFF.

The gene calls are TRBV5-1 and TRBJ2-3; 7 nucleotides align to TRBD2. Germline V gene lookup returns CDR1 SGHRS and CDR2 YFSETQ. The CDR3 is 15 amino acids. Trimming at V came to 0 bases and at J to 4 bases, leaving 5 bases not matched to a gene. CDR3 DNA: TGCGCCAGCAGCTTGGTGGGAGGGAGGGCAGATACGCAGTATTTT. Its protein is CASSLVGGRADTQYF.

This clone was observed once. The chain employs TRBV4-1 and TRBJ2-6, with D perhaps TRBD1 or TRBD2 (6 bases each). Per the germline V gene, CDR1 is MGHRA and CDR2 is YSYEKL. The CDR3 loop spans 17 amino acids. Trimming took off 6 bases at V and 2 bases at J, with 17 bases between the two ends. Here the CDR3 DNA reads TGCGCCAGCAGGATACTAGCTGAGGGGGCTGGGGCCAACGTCCTGACTTTC. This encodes CASRILAEGAGANVLTF.

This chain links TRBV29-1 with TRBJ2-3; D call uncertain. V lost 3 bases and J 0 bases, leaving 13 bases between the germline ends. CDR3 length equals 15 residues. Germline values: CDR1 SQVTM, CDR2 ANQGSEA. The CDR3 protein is CSVEEWETSTDTQYF. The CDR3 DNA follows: TGCAGCGTTGAGGAATGGGAAACTAGCACAGATACGCAGTATTTT.

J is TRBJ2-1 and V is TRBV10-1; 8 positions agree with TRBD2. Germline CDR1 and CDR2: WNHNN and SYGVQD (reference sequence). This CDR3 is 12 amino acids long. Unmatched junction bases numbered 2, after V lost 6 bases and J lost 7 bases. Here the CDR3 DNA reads TGCGCCAGCAGCCGGGAGGGGAATGAGCAGTTCTTC. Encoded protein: CASSREGNEQFF.

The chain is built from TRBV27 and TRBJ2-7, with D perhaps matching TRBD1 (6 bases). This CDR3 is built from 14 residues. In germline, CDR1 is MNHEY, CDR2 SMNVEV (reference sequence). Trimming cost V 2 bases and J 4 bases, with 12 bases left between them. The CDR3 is CASSLVGGEYEQYF. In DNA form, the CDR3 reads TGTGCCAGCAGTTTAGTTGGGGGCGAGTACGAGCAGTACTTC.

CDR3 residues: CASSSAVGNEKLFF. The CDR3 DNA sequence: TGTGCCAGCAGCTCCGCGGTGGGTAATGAAAAACTGTTTTTT. J is TRBJ1-4 and V is TRBV7-9; D is ambiguous. This CDR3 spans 14 amino acids. The germline CDR1 and CDR2 sequences are SEHNR and FQNEAQ (reference sequence). The V end was cut by 4 bases, the J end by 4 bases, with 10 bases between.

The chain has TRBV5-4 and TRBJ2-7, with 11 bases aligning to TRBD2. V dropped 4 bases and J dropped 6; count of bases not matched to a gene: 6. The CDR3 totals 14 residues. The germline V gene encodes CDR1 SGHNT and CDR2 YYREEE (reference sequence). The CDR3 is CASSLTSGSGEQYF. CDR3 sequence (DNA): TGTGCCAGCAGCCTAACTAGCGGGAGTGGCGAGCAGTACTTC.

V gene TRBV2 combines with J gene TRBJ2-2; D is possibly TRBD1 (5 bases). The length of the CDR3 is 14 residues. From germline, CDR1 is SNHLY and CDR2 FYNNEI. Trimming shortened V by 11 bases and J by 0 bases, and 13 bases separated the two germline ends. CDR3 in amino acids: CALTRTPNTGELFF. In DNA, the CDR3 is TGTGCCCTCACTCGGACACCGAACACCGGGGAGCTGTTTTTT.

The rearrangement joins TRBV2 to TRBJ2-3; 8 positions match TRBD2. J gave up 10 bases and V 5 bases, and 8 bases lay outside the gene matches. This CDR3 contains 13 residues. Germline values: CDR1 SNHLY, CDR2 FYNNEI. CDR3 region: CASSPRTSKSQYF. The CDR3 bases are TGTGCCAGCAGTCCCCGGACTAGCAAGTCGCAGTATTTT.